This TCR beta chain originates from a study of blood T cell repertoires in COVID-19. Whole-study context: From the United States, Italy and Spain came samples of acute and convalescent COVID-19. PBMCs, B-cell-depleted T cells, or T cells provided the cDNA or gDNA that made up the material.

Sequencing used immunoSEQ multiplex PCR; TCRdb keeps in-frame clones, though not all of them. The profile covers over 70,000 clones, with approximately 88% appearing a single time and 6% to 7.5% taken by the ten largest. The CDR3 consists of 12 residues. The V and J ends lost 4 bases and 8 bases, in that order; junction bases with no gene match: 3. Germline lookup yields CDR1 SQVTM and CDR2 ANQGSEA. The sequenced material came from peripheral blood. The receptor's source is a woman older than 75 with acute or convalescent COVID-19. The rearrangement links TRBV29-1 to TRBJ1-4; TRBD1 agrees at 8 bases. CDR3 nucleotide sequence: TGCAGCGTTGGACAGGGGATCGAAAAACTGTTTTTT. This encodes CSVGQGIEKLFF.